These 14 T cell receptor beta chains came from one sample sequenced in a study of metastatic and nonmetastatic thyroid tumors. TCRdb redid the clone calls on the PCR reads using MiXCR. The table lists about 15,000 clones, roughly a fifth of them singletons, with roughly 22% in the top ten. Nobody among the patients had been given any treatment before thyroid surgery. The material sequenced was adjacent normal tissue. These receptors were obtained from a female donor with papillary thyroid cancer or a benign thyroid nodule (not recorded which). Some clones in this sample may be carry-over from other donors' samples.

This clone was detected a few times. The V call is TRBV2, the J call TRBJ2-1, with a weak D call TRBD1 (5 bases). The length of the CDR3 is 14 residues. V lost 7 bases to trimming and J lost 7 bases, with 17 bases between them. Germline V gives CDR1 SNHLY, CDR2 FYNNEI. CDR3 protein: CASTAQASGNEQFF. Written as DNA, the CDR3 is TGTGCCAGCACGGCACAGGCCTCAGGGAATGAGCAGTTCTTC.

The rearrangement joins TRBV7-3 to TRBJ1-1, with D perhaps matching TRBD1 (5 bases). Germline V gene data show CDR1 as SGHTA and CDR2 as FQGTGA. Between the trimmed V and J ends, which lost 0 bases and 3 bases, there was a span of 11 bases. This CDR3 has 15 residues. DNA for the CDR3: TGTGCCAGCAGCTTAACTGGGGACGGGTACACTGAAGCTTTCTTT. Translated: CASSLTGDGYTEAFF.

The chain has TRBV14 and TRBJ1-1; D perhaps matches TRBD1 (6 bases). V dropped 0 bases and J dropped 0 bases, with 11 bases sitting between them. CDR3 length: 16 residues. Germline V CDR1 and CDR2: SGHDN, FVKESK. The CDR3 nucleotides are TGTGCCAGCAGCCAAGATGGAGACAGGCTGAACACTGAAGCTTTCTTT. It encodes CASSQDGDRLNTEAFF.

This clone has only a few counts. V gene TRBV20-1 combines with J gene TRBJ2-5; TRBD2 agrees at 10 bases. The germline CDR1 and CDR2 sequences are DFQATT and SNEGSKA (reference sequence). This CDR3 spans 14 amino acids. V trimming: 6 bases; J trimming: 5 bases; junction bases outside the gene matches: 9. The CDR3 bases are TGCAGTGCAACCCTAGCGGGAGTATACGAGACCCAGTACTTC. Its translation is CSATLAGVYETQYF.

CDR3 loop: CASSHRDRGTYEQYF. DNA of the CDR3: TGTGCCAGCAGCCACCGGGACAGGGGCACCTACGAGCAGTACTTC. The chain is built from TRBV2 and TRBJ2-7; TRBD1 agrees at 10 bases. The ends lost 6 bases at V and 2 bases at J; junction bases unmatched: 7. CDR1 SNHLY and CDR2 FYNNEI come from the germline V gene. This CDR3 has 15 residues.

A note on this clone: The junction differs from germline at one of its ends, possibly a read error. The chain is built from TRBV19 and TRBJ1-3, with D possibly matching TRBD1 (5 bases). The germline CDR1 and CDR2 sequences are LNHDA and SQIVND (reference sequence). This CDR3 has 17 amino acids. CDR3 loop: CSSSRRGRALSGNTIYF. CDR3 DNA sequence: TGTTCCAGTAGCCGACGGGGCAGGGCCCTCTCTGGAAACACCATATATTTT.

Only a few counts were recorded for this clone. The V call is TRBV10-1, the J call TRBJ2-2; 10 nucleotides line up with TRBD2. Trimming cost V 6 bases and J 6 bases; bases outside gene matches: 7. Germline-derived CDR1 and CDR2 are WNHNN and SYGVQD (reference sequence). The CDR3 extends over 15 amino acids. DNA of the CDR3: TGCGCCAGCAGCGAATCTAGCGGGAGCCCCGGGGAGCTGTTTTTT. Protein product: CASSESSGSPGELFF.

CDR3 amino acids: CSARDGPGGYTSSDQPQHF. CDR3 bases: TGCAGTGCTAGAGATGGTCCAGGGGGGTATACATCTTCAGATCAGCCCCAGCATTTT. V is TRBV20-1 and J is TRBJ1-5; TRBD1 agrees at 7 bases. CDR1 is DFQATT and CDR2 is SNEGSKA in the germline V gene (reference sequence). There are 19 residues in the CDR3. V dropped 0 bases and J dropped 5; count of bases not matched to a gene: 19.

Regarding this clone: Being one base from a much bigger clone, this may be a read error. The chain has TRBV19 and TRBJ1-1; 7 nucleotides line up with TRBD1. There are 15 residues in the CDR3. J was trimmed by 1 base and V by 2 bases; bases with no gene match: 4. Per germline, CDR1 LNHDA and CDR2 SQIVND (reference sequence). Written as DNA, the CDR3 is TGTGCCAGTAGTATATCTGACAGGGCGAACACTGAAGCTTTCTTT. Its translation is CASSISDRANTEAFF.

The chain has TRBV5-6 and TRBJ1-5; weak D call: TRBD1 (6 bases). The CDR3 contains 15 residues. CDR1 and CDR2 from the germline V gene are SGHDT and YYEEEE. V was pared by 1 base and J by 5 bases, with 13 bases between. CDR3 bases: TGTGCCAGCAGCTTGACAGGGAGGGTGGATCAGCCCCAGCATTTT. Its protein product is CASSLTGRVDQPQHF.

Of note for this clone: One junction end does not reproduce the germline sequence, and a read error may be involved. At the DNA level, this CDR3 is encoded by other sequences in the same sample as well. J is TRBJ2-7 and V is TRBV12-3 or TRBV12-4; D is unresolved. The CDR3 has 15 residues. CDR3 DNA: TGTGCGAGCAGTTTAGCCGGACGTGTGTCCTACGAGCAGTACTTC. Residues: CASSLAGRVSYEQYF.

This chain's CDR3 is CASSQNRVRGGNQPQHF. DNA of the CDR3: TGTGCCAGCAGCCAAAACAGGGTTAGGGGGGGCAATCAGCCCCAGCATTTT. This sequence joins TRBV4-2 and TRBJ1-5; possibly TRBD1 for D (6 bases). Germline assignment: CDR1 LGHNA and CDR2 YNFKEQ. V dropped 2 bases and J dropped 2 bases, with 16 bases sitting between them. The CDR3 is 17 amino acids.

In DNA form, the CDR3 reads TGCAGTGCCCCGCTTTCGGGGTCTGGGGCCAACGTCCTGACTTTC. It yields the protein CSAPLSGSGANVLTF. V and J are TRBV20-1 and TRBJ2-6; possibly TRBD2 for D (5 bases). This CDR3 is built from 15 residues. Trimming cost V 6 bases and J 1 base, with 13 bases left between them. In germline, CDR1 is DFQATT, CDR2 SNEGSKA (reference sequence).

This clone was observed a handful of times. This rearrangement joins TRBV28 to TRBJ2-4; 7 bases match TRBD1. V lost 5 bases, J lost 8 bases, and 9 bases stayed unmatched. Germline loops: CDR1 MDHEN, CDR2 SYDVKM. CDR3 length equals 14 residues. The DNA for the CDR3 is TGTGCCAGCAGTCATCCAGACAGGGTCGACATTCAGTACTTC. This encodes CASSHPDRVDIQYF.